This T cell receptor beta chain was recorded in a study of blood T cell repertoires in COVID-19. Study-level information: Whether acute or convalescent, the COVID-19 samples came from the United States, Italy and Spain. T cells, B-cell-depleted T cells, or PBMCs supplied cDNA or gDNA.

J was trimmed by 7 bases and V by 3 bases; bases with no gene match: 8. The CDR3 runs to 14 residues. Germline V gene lookup returns CDR1 SGDLS and CDR2 YYNGEE. Seattle participants joined during active infection and were tracked over time. As handled by the study authors: From reference gene primer amplification, estimates of nucleated cell counts were derived. TCRdb's table, derived via immunoSEQ multiplex PCR, lists solely in-frame clones and lacks some. The V and J calls and clone size come from that table; D and trimming were worked out from the DNA. The repertoire holds about 110,000 clones, with about three quarters as singletons.

Sequencing used peripheral blood. V is TRBV9 and J is TRBJ1-2; 8 nucleotides align to TRBD1. The origin of this receptor is a man older than 75 with COVID-19, enrolled during active disease. In nucleotides, the CDR3 is TGTGCCAGCAGCGCGACAGGGGAGCTCGGTGGCTACACCTTC. Translated, it gives CASSATGELGGYTF.